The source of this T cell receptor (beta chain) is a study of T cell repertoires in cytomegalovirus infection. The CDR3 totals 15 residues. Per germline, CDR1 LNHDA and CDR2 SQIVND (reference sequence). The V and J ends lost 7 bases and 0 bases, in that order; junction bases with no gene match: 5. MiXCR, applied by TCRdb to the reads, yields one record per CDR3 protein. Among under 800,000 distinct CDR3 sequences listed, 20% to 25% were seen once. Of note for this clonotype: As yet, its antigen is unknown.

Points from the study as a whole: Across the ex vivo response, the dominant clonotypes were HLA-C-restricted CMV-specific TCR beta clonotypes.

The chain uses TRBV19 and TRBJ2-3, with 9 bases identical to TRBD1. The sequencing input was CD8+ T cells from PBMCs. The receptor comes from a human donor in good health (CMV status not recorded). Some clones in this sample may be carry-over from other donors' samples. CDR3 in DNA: TGTGCCAGTAACCCGGACAGGGGAAGCACAGATACGCAGTATTTT. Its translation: CASNPDRGSTDTQYF. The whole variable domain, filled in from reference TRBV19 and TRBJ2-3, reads DGGITQSPKYLFRKEGQNVTLSCEQNLNHDAMYWYRQDPGQGLRLIYYSQIVNDFQKGDIAEGYSVSREKKESFPLTVTSAQKNPTAFYLCASNPDRGSTDTQYFGPGTRLTVL.